Sequencing of this T cell receptor (beta chain) was carried out in a study of shared clonotypes between healthy human individuals. The CDR3 is 18 residues long. Germline CDR1 reads SGDLS; CDR2 reads YYNGEE. The V and J ends lost 0 bases and 2 bases, in that order; junction bases with no gene match: 10. Some clones are missing from TCRdb's copy, which holds only in-frame ones; the method was immunoSEQ multiplex PCR. The repertoire holds roughly 1 million clones, with roughly 80% as singletons. Material: memory CD4+ T cells sorted from blood. Subset noted: CD45RA-negative fraction. This chain joins TRBV9 and TRBJ1-3, with 8 bases lining up with TRBD1. This TCR derives from a man younger than 35 in good health. CDR3 amino acids: CASSVDIGGTGPGNTIYF. The CDR3 region has the DNA TGTGCCAGCAGCGTAGATATCGGAGGGACAGGACCTGGAAACACCATATATTTT.